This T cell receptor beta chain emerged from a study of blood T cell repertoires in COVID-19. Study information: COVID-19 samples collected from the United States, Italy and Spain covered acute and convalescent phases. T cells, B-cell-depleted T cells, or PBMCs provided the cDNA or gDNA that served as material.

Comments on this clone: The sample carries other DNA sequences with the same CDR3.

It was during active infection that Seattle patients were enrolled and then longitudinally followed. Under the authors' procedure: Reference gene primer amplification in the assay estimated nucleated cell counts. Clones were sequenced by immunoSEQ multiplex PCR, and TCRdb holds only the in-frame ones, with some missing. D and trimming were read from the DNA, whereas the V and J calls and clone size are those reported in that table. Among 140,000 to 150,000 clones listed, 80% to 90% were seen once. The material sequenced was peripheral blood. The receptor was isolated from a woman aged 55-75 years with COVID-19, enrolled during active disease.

CDR3 amino acids: CASSLDSSNQPQHF. CDR3 sequence (DNA): TGCGCCAGCAGCTTGGACAGTAGCAATCAGCCCCAGCATTTT. The chain combines TRBV5-1 with TRBJ1-5; D not resolved. The V end was cut by 0 bases, the J end by 0 bases, with 4 bases between. The germline gives CDR1 SGHRS, CDR2 YFSETQ. CDR3 length equals 14 residues. The full variable domain, with the rest looked up from reference TRBV5-1 and TRBJ1-5, is KAGVTQTPRYLIKTRGQQVTLSCSPISGHRSVSWYQQTPGQGLQFLFEYFSETQRNKGNFPGRFSGRQFSNSRSEMNVSTLELGDSALYLCASSLDSSNQPQHFGDGTRLSIL.